A single sample gave rise to the 5 T cell receptor beta chains below, sequenced in a study of blood T cells in healthy people across ages. For the second PCR, which ran for 7 to 11 cycles, a sample-barcoded 5' primer and a J-beta primer mix were used. A single record per CDR3 protein comes from TCRdb applying MiXCR to the 5' RACE reads. This sample has just under 750,000 distinct CDR3 sequences, with about 20% found just once. Sample: blood. These receptors all come from a man between 65 and 85 years old in good health.

This clonotype was found a few times. The chain uses TRBV6-5 and TRBJ1-6, with a possible D match to TRBD1 (6 bases). Trimming took 6 bases from V and 12 from J, leaving 21 bases between them. The CDR3 extends over 15 amino acids. Looked up from germline, CDR1 is MNHEY and CDR2 is SVGAGI. CDR3 DNA sequence: TGTGCCAGCAGCTCCGACCCGGGACATTGGGGACCCCTCCACTTT. Amino acids: CASSSDPGHWGPLHF.

A few counts support this clonotype. This chain connects TRBV7-9 to TRBJ1-2; perhaps TRBD1 as D (6 bases). The V and J ends lost 5 bases and 5 bases respectively, with 15 bases between them. Germline V lookup: CDR1 SEHNR, CDR2 FQNEAQ (reference sequence). This CDR3 is 14 amino acids long. The CDR3 spells CASSQEWTEYGYTF. For the CDR3, the DNA is TGTGCCAGCAGCCAGGAATGGACAGAATATGGCTACACCTTC.

V is TRBV20-1 and J is TRBJ1-3; D is unclear. Germline V gene sequence: CDR1 DFQATT, CDR2 SNEGSKA (reference sequence). The CDR3 totals 15 residues. Trimming cost V 3 bases and J 8 bases, with 20 bases left between them. The CDR3 protein is CSARQTFSPGDTIYF. For the CDR3, the DNA is TGCAGTGCTAGGCAGACATTTTCCCCTGGGGACACCATATATTTT.

The rearrangement links TRBV12-3 or TRBV12-4 to TRBJ1-1; D is unclear. The V end was cut by 0 bases, the J end by 3 bases, with 8 bases between. The length of the CDR3 is 14 residues. DNA for the CDR3: TGTGCCAGCAGTTTAGCGCTCCGGGACACTGAAGCTTTCTTT. It yields the protein CASSLALRDTEAFF.

This rearrangement joins TRBV28 to TRBJ1-1, with no clear D. The CDR3 extends over 15 amino acids. The V gene lost 3 bases and the J gene lost 0 bases, with 11 bases spanning the gap. Germline V gene lookup returns CDR1 MDHEN and CDR2 SYDVKM. As DNA, the CDR3 is TGTGCCAGCAGTTTGGGATCAATCATGAACACTGAAGCTTTCTTT. This gives the protein CASSLGSIMNTEAFF.